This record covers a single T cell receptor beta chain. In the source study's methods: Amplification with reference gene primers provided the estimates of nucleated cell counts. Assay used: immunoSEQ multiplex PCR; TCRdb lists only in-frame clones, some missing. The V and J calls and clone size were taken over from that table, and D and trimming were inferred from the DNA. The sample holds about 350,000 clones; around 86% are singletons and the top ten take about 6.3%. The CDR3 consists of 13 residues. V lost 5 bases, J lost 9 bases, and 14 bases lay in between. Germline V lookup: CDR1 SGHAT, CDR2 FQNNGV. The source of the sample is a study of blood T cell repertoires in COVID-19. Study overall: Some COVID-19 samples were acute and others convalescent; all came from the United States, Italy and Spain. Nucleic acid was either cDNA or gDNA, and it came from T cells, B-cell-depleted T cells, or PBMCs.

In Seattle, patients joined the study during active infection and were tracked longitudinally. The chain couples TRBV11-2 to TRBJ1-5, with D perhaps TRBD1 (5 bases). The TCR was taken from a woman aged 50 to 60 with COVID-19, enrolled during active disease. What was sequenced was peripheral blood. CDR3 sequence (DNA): TGTGCCAGCAGCCCTAGGGCGGGGCCGCCCCAGCATTTT. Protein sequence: CASSPRAGPPQHF.